This T cell receptor beta chain was found in a study of T cell changes during pregnancy in multiple sclerosis. CDR3 length equals 14 residues. In germline, CDR1 is SGHDN, CDR2 FVKESK. V was trimmed by 3 bases and J by 3 bases, leaving 9 bases between them. Profiling relied on immunoSEQ multiplex PCR, and the TCRdb table lists in-frame clones only, not all of them. The table has approximately 70,000 clones, under 95% seen once. Sequencing was performed on CD4+ T cells from peripheral blood mononuclear cells, taken before pregnancy. V usage is TRBV14 and J usage is TRBJ1-5; D is possibly TRBD1 (5 bases). This sequence originates from a female donor with multiple sclerosis, enrolled in a pregnancy study. CDR3 sequence reads: CASSHDSNNQPQHF. CDR3 nucleotide sequence: TGTGCCAGCAGCCACGACAGTAACAATCAGCCCCAGCATTTT.